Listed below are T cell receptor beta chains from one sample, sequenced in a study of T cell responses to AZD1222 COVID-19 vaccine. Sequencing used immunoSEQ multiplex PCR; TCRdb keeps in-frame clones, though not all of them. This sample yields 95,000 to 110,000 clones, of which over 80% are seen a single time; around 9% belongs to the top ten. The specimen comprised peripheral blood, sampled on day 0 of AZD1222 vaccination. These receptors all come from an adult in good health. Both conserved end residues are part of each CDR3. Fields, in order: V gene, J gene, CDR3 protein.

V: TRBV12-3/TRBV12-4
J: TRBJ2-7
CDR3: CASSLMGYEQYF

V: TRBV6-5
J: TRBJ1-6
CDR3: CASSRGMSDNSPLHF

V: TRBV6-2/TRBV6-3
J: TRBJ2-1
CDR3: CASSTGQGLNEQFF

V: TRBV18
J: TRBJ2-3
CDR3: CASSPGFTGDTQYF

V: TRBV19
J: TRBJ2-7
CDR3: CASSISSGLEQYF

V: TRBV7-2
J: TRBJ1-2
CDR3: CASSSAGELSYGYTF

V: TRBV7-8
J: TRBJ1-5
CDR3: CASSSQLGTGNNQPQHF

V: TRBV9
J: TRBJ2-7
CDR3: CASSDGAGYEQYF

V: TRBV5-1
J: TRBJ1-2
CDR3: CASSLWDTYGYTF

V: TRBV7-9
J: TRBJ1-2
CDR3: CASSLDGVYGYTF

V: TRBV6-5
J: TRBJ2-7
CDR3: CATNRREESDEQYF

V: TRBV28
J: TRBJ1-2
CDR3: CASSLSQSGNYGYTF

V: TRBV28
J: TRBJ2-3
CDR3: CASRELSTDTQYF

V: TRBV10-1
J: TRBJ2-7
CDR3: CASSLRREGEQYF

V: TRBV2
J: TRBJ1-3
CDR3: CASIQQGSGNTIYF

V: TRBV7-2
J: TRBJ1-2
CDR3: CASSDRTGGTYGYTF

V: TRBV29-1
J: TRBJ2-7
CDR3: CSVGTSGTEQYF

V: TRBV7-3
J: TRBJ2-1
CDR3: CASSFQGSRYNEQFF

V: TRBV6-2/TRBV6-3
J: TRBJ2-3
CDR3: CASSYIRTSAGKDTQYF

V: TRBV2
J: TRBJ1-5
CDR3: CASRSDSRNQPQHF

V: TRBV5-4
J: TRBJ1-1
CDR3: CASSRDRGLPEAFF

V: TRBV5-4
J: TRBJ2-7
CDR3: CASSSQVGSYEQYF

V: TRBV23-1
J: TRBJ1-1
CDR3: CAGPLQGLGTEAFF

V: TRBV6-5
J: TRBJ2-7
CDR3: CASSYKPLGAAYEQYF

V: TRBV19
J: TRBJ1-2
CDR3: CASNSHDHYGYTF

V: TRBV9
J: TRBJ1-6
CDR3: CASSVERDRGVSYNSPLHF

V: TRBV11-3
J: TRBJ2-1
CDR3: CASSQGGSYNEQFF

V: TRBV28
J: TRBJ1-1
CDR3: CASTTGPPGRVGAFF

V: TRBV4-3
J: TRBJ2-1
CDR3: CASSQPGLAGGSYNEQFF

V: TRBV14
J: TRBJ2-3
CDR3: CASRETATDTQYF

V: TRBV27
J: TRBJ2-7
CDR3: CASSFRGRYEQYF

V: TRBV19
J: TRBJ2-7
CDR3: CASSTSGRAYEQYF

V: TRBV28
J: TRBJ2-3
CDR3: CASGPRRTQYF

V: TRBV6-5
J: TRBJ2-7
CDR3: CASSYTQGAYEQYF

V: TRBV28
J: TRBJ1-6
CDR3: CASSFYRGLWFSYNSPLHF

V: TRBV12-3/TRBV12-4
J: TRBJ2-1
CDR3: CASSFVGINEQFF

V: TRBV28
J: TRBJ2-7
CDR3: CASHGESAGAYEQYF

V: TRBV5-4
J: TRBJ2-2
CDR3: CASSLFGSELFF

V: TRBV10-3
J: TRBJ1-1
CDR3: CASGNLNTEAFF

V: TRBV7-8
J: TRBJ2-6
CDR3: CASSPRGAGLNGANVLTF

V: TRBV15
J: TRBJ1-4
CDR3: CATSTPRTGEEKLFF

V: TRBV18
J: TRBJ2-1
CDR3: CASSPGIAGDNEQFF

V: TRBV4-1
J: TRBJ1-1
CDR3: CASSQDRRARGMNTEAFF

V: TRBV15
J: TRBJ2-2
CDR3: CATSTGAQAVGELFF

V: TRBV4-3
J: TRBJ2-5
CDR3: CASSQYGTSGGSETQYF

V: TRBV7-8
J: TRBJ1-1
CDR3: CASSLGRVLGQDTEAFF

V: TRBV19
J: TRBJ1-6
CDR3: CASRSGTKNSPLHF

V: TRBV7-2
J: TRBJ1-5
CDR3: CASSLVAGTSNQPQHF

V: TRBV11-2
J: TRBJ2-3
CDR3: CASSLVVGRRATDTQYF

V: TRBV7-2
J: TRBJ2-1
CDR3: CASSLGVSGGAGNEQFF

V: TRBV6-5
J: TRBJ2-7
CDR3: CASRHPRRWTYEQYF

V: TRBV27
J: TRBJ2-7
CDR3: CASSSSHLEQYF

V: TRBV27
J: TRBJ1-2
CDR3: CASSLFPPAGANYGYTF

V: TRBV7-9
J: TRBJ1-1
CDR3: CASSLSQGRGGTEAFF

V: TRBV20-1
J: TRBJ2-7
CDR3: CSARPDYEQYF

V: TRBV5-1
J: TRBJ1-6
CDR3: CASSLGQGNNSPLHF

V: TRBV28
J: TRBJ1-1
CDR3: CASSFEGHTEAFF

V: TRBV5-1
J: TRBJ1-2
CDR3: CASSLESRGGYTF